What follows are 7 T cell receptor beta chains derived from one specimen sequenced in a study of neurological immune-mediated disorders. From the 5' RACE reads, TCRdb called clonotypes with MiXCR, one entry per CDR3 protein. The sample contains 65,000 to 95,000 distinct CDR3 sequences, just over 5% of which appear only once. Input material: PBMCs. The receptors stem from a woman in her 30s with multiple sclerosis.

In its sample, this clonotype was seen a few times. The rearrangement links TRBV12-3 or TRBV12-4 to TRBJ1-1; D is possibly TRBD1 (6 bases). CDR3 size: 20 residues. Trimming took off 3 bases at V and 4 bases at J, with 30 bases between the two ends. DNA for the CDR3: TGTGCCAGCAGTTTTAGAAGACTCAGCGGACAGCGCCCCTTGTCCACTGAAGCTTTCTTT. Translated, it gives CASSFRRLSGQRPLSTEAFF.

This clonotype occurred many times. V usage is TRBV4-1 and J usage is TRBJ2-1, with 8 bases aligning to TRBD1. CDR3 size: 15 residues. CDR1 and CDR2 from the germline V gene are MGHRA and YSYEKL. The J segment lost 4 bases and the V segment lost 6 bases, leaving 8 bases of the junction unmatched. CDR3 sequence: CASSLDRGPYNEQFF. The CDR3 DNA reads as TGCGCCAGCAGTTTAGACAGGGGACCATACAATGAGCAGTTCTTC.

Many counts were recorded for this clonotype. The CDR3 protein is CSARQDSNTEAFF. As DNA, the CDR3 is TGCAGCGCTCGACAGGACTCGAACACTGAAGCTTTCTTT. The V gene is TRBV29-1, the J gene TRBJ1-1; maybe TRBD1 (6 bases). The CDR3 contains 13 residues. Trimming removed 7 bases at V and 1 base at J, with 13 bases between. Per the germline V gene, CDR1 is SQVTM and CDR2 is ANQGSEA.

There are many counts of this clonotype. The CDR3 sequence: CASSGSSYEQYF. The CDR3 nucleotides are TGCGCCAGCAGCGGCAGCTCCTACGAGCAGTACTTC. The genes are TRBV5-1 and TRBJ2-7, with unresolved D. Per germline, CDR1 SGHRS and CDR2 YFSETQ. V was pared by 4 bases and J by 0 bases, with 5 bases between. The CDR3 is 12 amino acids.

This clonotype was counted many times. This chain links TRBV20-1 with TRBJ2-3; 13 bases match TRBD2. There are 16 residues in the CDR3. Germline V gene data show CDR1 as DFQATT and CDR2 as SNEGSKA (reference sequence). V shed 5 bases, J shed 1 base, and the junction held 6 bases outside the gene matches. CDR3 region: CSARTSGSARTDTQYF. The CDR3 DNA sequence: TGCAGTGCTCGGACTAGCGGGAGTGCTCGCACAGATACGCAGTATTTT.

This clonotype was detected many times. This sequence joins TRBV12-3 or TRBV12-4 and TRBJ1-4; no firm D call. The length of the CDR3 is 13 residues. V was shortened by 8 bases and J by 3 bases, with 10 bases between the two germline ends. DNA of the CDR3: TGTGCCAGCCTCCGGTCCGCTAATGAAAAACTGTTTTTT. Its translation is CASLRSANEKLFF.

This clonotype was counted at least ten times. This chain connects TRBV27 to TRBJ2-3, with 7 positions matching TRBD2. The length of the CDR3 is 15 residues. The germline V gene has CDR1 MNHEY and CDR2 SMNVEV (reference sequence). J gave up 2 bases and V 4 bases, and 6 bases lay outside the gene matches. The CDR3 nucleotides are TGTGCCAGCAGTTACCTAGCGGACATCACAGATACGCAGTATTTT. Its translation is CASSYLADITDTQYF.